These 20 T cell receptor beta chains originate from one sample sequenced in a study of T cells expressing NK-cell markers. TCRdb re-called the 5' RACE reads and shows each CDR3 protein once, DNA omitted. The sample shows 400,000 or so distinct CDR3 sequences, and roughly a tenth sits with its ten largest clones. The sequencing sample was made of blood T cells: a sorted CD56 or NKG2C T cell subset, CD4+ or CD8+ T cells, or bulk PBMC T cells (not recorded which). These receptors all come from a woman aged 45-59 years in good health.

This chain connects TRBV6-1 to TRBJ2-3; TCRdb's D gene call, TRBD2, goes unchecked for lack of DNA. Germline lookup yields CDR1 MNHNS and CDR2 SASEGT. The CDR3 has 17 residues. The CDR3 spells CASKALAGGNPTDTQYF.

The chain uses TRBV12-3 or TRBV12-4 and TRBJ2-7. The CDR3 extends over 12 amino acids. The CDR3 reads CASSQIFSEQYF.

The gene calls are TRBV5-1 and TRBJ2-1; TCRdb's D gene call, TRBD2, goes unchecked for lack of DNA. CDR1 is SGHRS, CDR2 YFSETQ, per germline. This CDR3 has 18 residues. The CDR3 protein is CASSLGLAGGDLGAEQFF.

This chain connects TRBV3-1 to TRBJ2-4; TCRdb designates TRBD2, a call that cannot be tested without DNA. CDR1 and CDR2 from the germline V gene are LGHDT and YNNKEL (reference sequence). This CDR3 spans 16 amino acids. The CDR3 spells CASSQDRRRPKNIQYF.

J is TRBJ2-1 and V is TRBV29-1; TCRdb selects TRBD1, and the lack of DNA leaves this call unchecked. Per the germline V gene, CDR1 is SQVTM and CDR2 is ANQGSEA. This CDR3 contains 14 residues. The CDR3 region is CSVPQGALGNEQFF.

The V gene is TRBV7-9, the J gene TRBJ1-2; there is no DNA to check the TCRdb D call of TRBD1. CDR1 SEHNR and CDR2 FQNEAQ come from the germline V gene (reference sequence). The CDR3 runs to 12 residues. The CDR3 loop reads CASSADRYGYTF.

The rearrangement links TRBV4-1 to TRBJ1-4. The CDR3 runs to 17 residues. CDR1 and CDR2 from the germline V gene are MGHRA and YSYEKL. CDR3: CASSQALLPATNEKLFF.

The V and J genes are TRBV10-3 and TRBJ2-1. This CDR3 has 13 residues. Per the germline V gene, CDR1 is ENHRY and CDR2 is SYGVKD. This CDR3 is CAINQRSEAEQFF.

This sequence joins TRBV27 and TRBJ2-6. Per the germline V gene, CDR1 is MNHEY and CDR2 is SMNVEV (reference sequence). There are 16 residues in the CDR3. CDR3 in amino acids: CASSHNRASGANVLTF.

The J gene is TRBJ2-3, the V gene TRBV2; absent DNA, TCRdb's TRBD2 call cannot be checked. The CDR3 has 17 amino acids. CDR1 SNHLY and CDR2 FYNNEI come from the germline V gene. CDR3 region: CASKGTSGEIITDTQYF.

The chain combines TRBV3-1 with TRBJ2-1; TCRdb lists TRBD2, though no DNA is available to test this call. Germline CDR1 is LGHDT and CDR2 is YNNKEL (reference sequence). The CDR3 is made up of 12 amino acids. The CDR3 reads CASSRNTGGQFF.

The V and J genes are TRBV5-1 and TRBJ2-2. The CDR3 runs 15 residues. Germline loops: CDR1 SGHRS, CDR2 YFSETQ. The CDR3 region is CASSFASGSTGELFF. Variable domain in full (rest from reference TRBV5-1 and TRBJ2-2): KAGVTQTPRYLIKTRGQQVTLSCSPISGHRSVSWYQQTPGQGLQFLFEYFSETQRNKGNFPGRFSGRQFSNSRSEMNVSTLELGDSALYLCASSFASGSTGELFFGEGSRLTVL.

The CDR3 spells CASRTQEQGGTDTQYF. The genes are TRBV12-3 or TRBV12-4 and TRBJ2-3; TCRdb lists TRBD1, though no DNA is available to test this call. The CDR3 length is 16 residues.

The rearrangement uses TRBV2 and TRBJ2-2; the TCRdb D gene call, TRBD1, has no DNA to confirm it. CDR3 size: 15 residues. Germline-derived CDR1 and CDR2 are SNHLY and FYNNEI. The chain's CDR3 is CASKGGGGVAGELFF.

The V and J genes are TRBV20-1 and TRBJ1-5. The germline gives CDR1 DFQATT, CDR2 SNEGSKA (reference sequence). CDR3 length: 12 residues. The CDR3 reads CSAFAAGQPQHF.

The gene calls are TRBV12-3 or TRBV12-4 and TRBJ2-5; the TCRdb D gene call, TRBD2, has no DNA to confirm it. The CDR3 spans 13 residues. The CDR3 region is CASSQSSGTPPYF.

The CDR3: CASSPAGVLRDFEQYF. The chain employs TRBV7-2 and TRBJ2-7; there is no DNA to check the TCRdb D call of TRBD2. Germline V lookup: CDR1 SGHTA, CDR2 FQGNSA. This CDR3 spans 16 amino acids.

The genes are TRBV23-1 and TRBJ2-2. TRBV23-1 is recorded as an ORF, its role being uncertain. The length of the CDR3 is 15 residues. CDR3 residues: CASSQSYTITGELFF.

The chain has TRBV3-1 and TRBJ2-4. CDR3 length: 16 residues. Germline CDR1 and CDR2: LGHDT and YNNKEL (reference sequence). The CDR3 reads CASSIRSGVAKNIQYF.

This rearrangement joins TRBV27 to TRBJ2-5; the D call from TCRdb, TRBD2, cannot be confirmed without DNA. CDR1 and CDR2 (germline): MNHEY, SMNVEV (reference sequence). The CDR3 is 15 residues long. The CDR3 loop reads CASSPPPGPGETQYF.